This T cell receptor beta chain was observed in a study of shared clonotypes between healthy human individuals. Measured with immunoSEQ multiplex PCR; TCRdb has only the in-frame clones, and not every one. This sample has roughly 380,000 clones, with around 96% found just once. The CDR3 loop spans 16 amino acids. Deletions cut 5 bases from V and 4 bases from J, with 15 bases between. Germline lookup yields CDR1 SGHTA and CDR2 FQGNSA. The study drew its donors from healthy HIV-negative adults without recent acute infections or vaccinations. Sequenced material: memory CD8+ T cells sorted from blood. Regarding subset: CD45RO+ cells pooled with CCR7-negative TemRA cells. This sequence originates from a man in his thirties or forties in good health. This sequence joins TRBV7-2 and TRBJ1-6, with TRBD1 as a possible D gene (5 bases). The CDR3 nucleotides read TGTGCCAGCAGCCCCCTGGCGGGGACGTATAATTCACCCCTCCACTTT. Translated: CASSPLAGTYNSPLHF.